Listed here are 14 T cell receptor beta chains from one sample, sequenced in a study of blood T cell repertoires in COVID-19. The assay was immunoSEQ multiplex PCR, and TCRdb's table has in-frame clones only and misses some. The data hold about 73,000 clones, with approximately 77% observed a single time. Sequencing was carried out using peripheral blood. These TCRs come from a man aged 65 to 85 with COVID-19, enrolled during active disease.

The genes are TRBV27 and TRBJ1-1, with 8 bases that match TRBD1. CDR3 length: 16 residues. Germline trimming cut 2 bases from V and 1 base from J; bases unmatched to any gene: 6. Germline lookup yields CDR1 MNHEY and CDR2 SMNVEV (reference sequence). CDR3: CASSLPPGQGNTEAFF. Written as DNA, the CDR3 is TGTGCCAGCAGTTTACCCCCTGGACAGGGGAACACTGAAGCTTTCTTT.

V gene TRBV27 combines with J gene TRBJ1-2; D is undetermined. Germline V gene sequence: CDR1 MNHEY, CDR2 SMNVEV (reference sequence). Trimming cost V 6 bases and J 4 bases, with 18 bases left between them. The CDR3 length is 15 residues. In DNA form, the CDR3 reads TGTGCCAGCAGCCCTTTCGGGTCGGTCCCCTATGGCTACACCTTC. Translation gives CASSPFGSVPYGYTF.

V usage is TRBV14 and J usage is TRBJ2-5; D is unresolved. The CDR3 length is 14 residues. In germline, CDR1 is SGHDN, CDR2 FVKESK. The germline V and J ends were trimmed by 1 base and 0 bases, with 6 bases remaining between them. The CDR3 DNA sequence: TGTGCCAGCAGCCAAGGCAGTTACCAAGAGACCCAGTACTTC. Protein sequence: CASSQGSYQETQYF.

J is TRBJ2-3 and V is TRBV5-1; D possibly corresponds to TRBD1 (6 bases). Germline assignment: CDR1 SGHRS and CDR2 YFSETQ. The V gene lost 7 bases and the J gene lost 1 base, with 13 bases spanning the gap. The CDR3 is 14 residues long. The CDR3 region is CASQSTGGTDTQYF. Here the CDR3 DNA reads TGCGCCAGCCAGTCGACAGGAGGCACAGATACGCAGTATTTT.

The CDR3 sequence is CASSTLTSGTYNEQFF. DNA for the CDR3: TGTGCCAGCAGCACATTGACTAGCGGGACGTACAATGAGCAGTTCTTC. The rearrangement links TRBV7-9 to TRBJ2-1, with 11 bases that match TRBD2. Germline CDR1 SEHNR, CDR2 FQNEAQ (reference sequence). V dropped 5 bases and J dropped 4; count of bases not matched to a gene: 7. The CDR3 sequence is 16 residues long.

CDR3 nucleotides: TGTGCCAGCAGACCTTTCAAATCGGGACTTGAGAATGAGCAGTTCTTC. Protein product: CASRPFKSGLENEQFF. The chain joins TRBV28 to TRBJ2-1; the D gene is possibly TRBD2 (6 bases). V was pared by 6 bases and J by 7 bases, with 22 bases between. There are 16 residues in the CDR3. Per germline, CDR1 MDHEN and CDR2 SYDVKM.

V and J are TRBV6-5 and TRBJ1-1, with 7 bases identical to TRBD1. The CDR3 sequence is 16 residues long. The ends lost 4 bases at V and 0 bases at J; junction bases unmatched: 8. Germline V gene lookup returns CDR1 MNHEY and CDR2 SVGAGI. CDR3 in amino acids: CASSSEGAPMNTEAFF. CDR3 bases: TGTGCCAGCAGTTCCGAGGGGGCTCCAATGAACACTGAAGCTTTCTTT.

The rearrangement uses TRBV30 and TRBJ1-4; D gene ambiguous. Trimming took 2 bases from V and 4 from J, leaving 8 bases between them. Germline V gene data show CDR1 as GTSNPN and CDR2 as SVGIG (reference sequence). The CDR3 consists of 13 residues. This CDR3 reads CAWSFYVNEKLFF. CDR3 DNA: TGTGCCTGGAGTTTCTACGTTAATGAAAAACTGTTTTTT. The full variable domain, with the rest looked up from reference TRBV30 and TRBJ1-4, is SQTIHQWPATLVQPVGSPLSLECTVEGTSNPNLYWYRQAAGRGLQLLFYSVGIGQISSEVPQNLSASRPQDRQFILSSKKLLLSDSGFYLCAWSFYVNEKLFFGSGTQLSVL.

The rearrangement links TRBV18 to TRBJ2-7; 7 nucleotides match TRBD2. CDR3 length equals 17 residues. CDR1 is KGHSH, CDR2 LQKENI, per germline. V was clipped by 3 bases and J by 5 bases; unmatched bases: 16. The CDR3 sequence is CASSPRTLAGAGDEQYF. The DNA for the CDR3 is TGTGCCAGCTCACCGAGAACTTTGGCGGGAGCGGGTGACGAGCAGTACTTC.

CDR3 nucleotide sequence: TGTGCCAGTAGTATAGCCCTAACAGGGGTCCACGAGCAGTACTTC. This translates into CASSIALTGVHEQYF. J is TRBJ2-7 and V is TRBV19; 7 bases agree with TRBD1. J gave up 5 bases and V 1 base, and 8 bases lay outside the gene matches. This CDR3 region has 15 residues. Germline-derived CDR1 and CDR2 are LNHDA and SQIVND (reference sequence).

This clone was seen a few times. The CDR3 DNA reads as TGTGCCAGCAGCCAAGATTTGAACCTCGGGAAAGTATCTGGAAACACCATATATTTT. Translation: CASSQDLNLGKVSGNTIYF. The V call is TRBV3-1 (or the pseudogene TRBV3-2), the J call TRBJ1-3; D is uncertain. The germline CDR1 and CDR2 sequences are LGHDT and YNNKEL (reference sequence). Trimming cost V 0 bases and J 1 base, with 19 bases left between them. The CDR3 covers 19 residues.

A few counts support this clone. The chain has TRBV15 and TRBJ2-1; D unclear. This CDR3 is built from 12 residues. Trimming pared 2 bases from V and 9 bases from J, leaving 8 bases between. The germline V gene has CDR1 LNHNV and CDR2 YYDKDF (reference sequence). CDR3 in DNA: TGTGCCACCAGCAGACCGTTCGGTGAGCAGTTCTTC. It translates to CATSRPFGEQFF.

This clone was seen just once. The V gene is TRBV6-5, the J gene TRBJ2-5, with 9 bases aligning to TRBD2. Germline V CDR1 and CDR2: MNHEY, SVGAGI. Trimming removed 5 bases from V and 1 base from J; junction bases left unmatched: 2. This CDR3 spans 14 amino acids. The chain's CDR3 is CASSPSGVQETQYF. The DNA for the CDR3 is TGTGCCAGCAGTCCTAGCGGGGTCCAAGAGACCCAGTACTTC.

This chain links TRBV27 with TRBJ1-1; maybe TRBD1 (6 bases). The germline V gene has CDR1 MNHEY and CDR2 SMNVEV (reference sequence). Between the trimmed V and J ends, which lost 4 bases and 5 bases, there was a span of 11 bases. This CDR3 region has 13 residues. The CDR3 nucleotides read TGTGCCAGCAGTTCCGGGGGGCGTACTGAAGCTTTCTTT. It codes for CASSSGGRTEAFF.